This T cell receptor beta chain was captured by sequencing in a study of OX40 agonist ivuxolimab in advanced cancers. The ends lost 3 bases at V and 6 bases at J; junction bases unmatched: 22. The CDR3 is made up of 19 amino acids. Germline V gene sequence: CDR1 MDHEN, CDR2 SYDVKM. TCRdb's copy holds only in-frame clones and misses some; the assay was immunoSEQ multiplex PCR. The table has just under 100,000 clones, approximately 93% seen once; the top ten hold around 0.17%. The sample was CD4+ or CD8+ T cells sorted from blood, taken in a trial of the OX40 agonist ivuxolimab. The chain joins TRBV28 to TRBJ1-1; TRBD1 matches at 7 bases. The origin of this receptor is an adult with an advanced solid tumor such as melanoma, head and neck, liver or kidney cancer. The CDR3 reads CASSFIADRAISRGSEAFF. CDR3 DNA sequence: TGTGCCAGCAGTTTTATCGCCGACAGGGCGATCTCAAGGGGTTCTGAAGCTTTCTTT.